Following are 27 T cell receptor beta chains from one sample sequenced in a study of control samples from healthy donors and cancer patients. Generated by immunoSEQ multiplex PCR, the TCRdb table keeps only in-frame clones and is missing some. Found here are some 74,000 clones, about 95% of them singletons; the top ten hold 2.5% to 3%. Input material: blood. Receptors were obtained from a woman in her thirties in good health.

The chain carries TRBV19 and TRBJ1-5; D unclear. Germline V gene data show CDR1 as LNHDA and CDR2 as SQIVND (reference sequence). Trimming removed 3 bases at V and 4 bases at J, with 7 bases between. This CDR3 has 13 residues. The CDR3 DNA reads TGTGCCAGTAGTATCTTGGGGAATCAGCCCCAGCATTTT. Protein: CASSILGNQPQHF.

The chain combines TRBV12-3 or TRBV12-4 with TRBJ2-1; D ambiguous. Trimming removed 1 base from V and 4 bases from J, with 5 bases in between. The CDR3 is 13 amino acids. This CDR3 reads CASSLGVYNEQFF. The CDR3 DNA is TGTGCCAGCAGTTTAGGAGTTTACAATGAGCAGTTCTTC.

V gene TRBV6-1 combines with J gene TRBJ1-5; D is unresolved. Germline CDR1 is MNHNS and CDR2 is SASEGT. The CDR3 runs to 13 residues. Trimming cost V 3 bases and J 4 bases, with 7 bases left between them. The CDR3 region has the DNA TGTGCCAGCAGTGAGGGCCGGAATCAGCCCCAGCATTTT. Amino acids: CASSEGRNQPQHF.

This clone came up once. The V gene is TRBV12-3 or TRBV12-4, the J gene TRBJ1-2; D gene unclear. Trimming cost V 6 bases and J 8 bases, with 10 bases left between them. This CDR3 comprises 11 residues. The CDR3: CASSPGGGYTF. The CDR3 region has the DNA TGTGCCAGCAGCCCCGGAGGAGGCTACACCTTC.

This chain connects TRBV27 to TRBJ1-2; no firm D call. This CDR3 is built from 13 residues. With 5 bases removed from V and 4 bases from J, the gap between germline ends came to 11 bases. Germline V gene sequence: CDR1 MNHEY, CDR2 SMNVEV (reference sequence). In DNA form, the CDR3 reads TGTGCCAGCAGTCCCCTGAGTGGCTATGGCTACACCTTC. Encoded protein: CASSPLSGYGYTF.

V usage is TRBV7-3 and J usage is TRBJ2-1; D gene ambiguous. The CDR3 spans 14 residues. V was clipped by 1 base and J by 3 bases, with 7 bases between them. The germline V gene has CDR1 SGHTA and CDR2 FQGTGA. The CDR3 loop is CASSLRALYNEQFF. Here the CDR3 DNA reads TGTGCCAGCAGCTTAAGAGCCCTCTACAATGAGCAGTTCTTC.

The chain carries TRBV2 and TRBJ1-1; D is undetermined. V was cut by 10 bases and J by 1 base, with 13 bases left in between. The germline V gene has CDR1 SNHLY and CDR2 FYNNEI. CDR3 size: 13 residues. The CDR3 is CATHQDGNTEAFF. The CDR3 DNA reads TGTGCCACCCACCAGGATGGGAACACTGAAGCTTTCTTT.

This chain connects TRBV7-9 to TRBJ1-1; D not resolved. Trimming removed 6 bases at V and 4 bases at J, with 12 bases between. This CDR3 has 13 residues. From germline, CDR1 is SEHNR and CDR2 FQNEAQ (reference sequence). This CDR3 is CASRSPGGTEAFF. The CDR3 DNA follows: TGTGCCAGCAGATCACCGGGAGGCACTGAAGCTTTCTTT.

In its sample, this clone was seen a few times. At the DNA level, this CDR3 is encoded by other sequences in the same sample as well. The V gene is TRBV29-1, the J gene TRBJ2-2, with 8 bases identical to TRBD2. The V and J ends lost 4 bases and 3 bases, in that order; junction bases with no gene match: 4. The CDR3 is made up of 14 amino acids. CDR1 is SQVTM and CDR2 is ANQGSEA in the germline V gene. In DNA form, the CDR3 reads TGCAGCGTTGGTCCGGGGGGGGACACCGGGGAGCTGTTTTTT. Its protein is CSVGPGGDTGELFF.

V usage is TRBV19 and J usage is TRBJ2-6; weak D call: TRBD1 (5 bases). V was pared by 5 bases and J by 0 bases, with 14 bases between. This CDR3 region has 17 residues. CDR1 and CDR2 (germline): LNHDA, SQIVND (reference sequence). CDR3 bases: TGTGCCAGTAGTTATGGAAGGGGATTCTCTGGGGCCAACGTCCTGACTTTC. This gives the protein CASSYGRGFSGANVLTF.

The chain employs TRBV3-1 (or the pseudogene TRBV3-2) and TRBJ1-3; D is unresolved. V lost 3 bases and J 1 base, leaving 10 bases between the germline ends. Germline CDR1 and CDR2: LGHDT and YNNKEL (reference sequence). The CDR3 length is 15 residues. CDR3 in DNA: TGTGCCAGCAGCCAGCACGTTCTATCTGGAAACACCATATATTTT. Translating it yields CASSQHVLSGNTIYF.

The chain links TRBV6-6 to TRBJ1-2, with D possibly TRBD1 on 5 matching bases. The CDR3 length is 13 residues. Trimming stripped 5 bases from V and 7 bases from J, with 14 bases between. Germline CDR1 reads MNHNY; CDR2 reads SVGAGI (reference sequence). The DNA of the CDR3 is TGTGCCAGCAGTCCCCAAGGGGCAGGTGGCTACACCTTC. Its translation: CASSPQGAGGYTF.

This chain uses TRBV18 with TRBJ2-2, with D possibly matching TRBD1 (6 bases). Trimming shortened V by 3 bases and J by 7 bases, and 12 bases separated the two germline ends. Germline CDR1 KGHSH, CDR2 LQKENI. The CDR3 spans 14 residues. CDR3 residues: CASSPTQGIGELFF. The CDR3 DNA follows: TGTGCCAGCTCACCGACCCAGGGGATCGGGGAGCTGTTTTTT. Combining the CDR3 with reference TRBV18 and TRBJ2-2 gives the whole variable domain NAGVMQNPRHLVRRRGQEARLRCSPMKGHSHVYWYRQLPEEGLKFMVYLQKENIIDESGMPKERFSAEFPKEGPSILRIQQVVRGDSAAYFCASSPTQGIGELFFGEGSRLTVL.

This clone has a single count. Written as DNA, the CDR3 is TGTGCCAGCAGCCAAGATTTCCCCGGTGGGGGGACCTACGAGCAGTACGTC. Protein product: CASSQDFPGGGTYEQYV. The chain has TRBV14 and TRBJ2-7; weak D call: TRBD2 (6 bases). This CDR3 comprises 17 residues. CDR1 is SGHDN and CDR2 is FVKESK in the germline V gene. V was trimmed by 0 bases and J by 2 bases, leaving 17 bases between them.

The CDR3 is CASSLLGEPGDTEAFF. The CDR3 DNA sequence: TGCGCCAGCAGCTTGTTAGGGGAGCCGGGGGACACTGAAGCTTTCTTT. The chain couples TRBV5-1 to TRBJ1-1; the D gene is possibly TRBD1 (5 bases). Germline loops: CDR1 SGHRS, CDR2 YFSETQ. The CDR3 totals 16 residues. V lost 1 base, J lost 3 bases, and 16 bases lay in between.

The chain combines TRBV19 with TRBJ1-1; TRBD1 aligns across 9 bases. V trimming: 7 bases; J trimming: 0 bases; junction bases outside the gene matches: 6. Germline loops: CDR1 LNHDA, CDR2 SQIVND (reference sequence). The CDR3 has 15 residues. This CDR3 is CASKPRTGVNTEAFF. CDR3 DNA sequence: TGTGCCAGTAAACCTCGGACAGGGGTGAACACTGAAGCTTTCTTT.

The chain carries TRBV6-5 and TRBJ2-7, with 9 bases fitting TRBD1. This CDR3 region has 15 residues. V lost 6 bases and J lost 4; bases outside the gene matches: 10. Germline CDR1 and CDR2: MNHEY and SVGAGI. CDR3 bases: TGTGCCAGCAGGGACCGGGACAGGGACTATTACGAGCAGTACGTC. This encodes CASRDRDRDYYEQYV.

The chain links TRBV7-9 to TRBJ2-3; D may match TRBD1 or TRBD2 (6 bases each). The V gene's germline CDR1 is SEHNR and CDR2 FQNEAQ (reference sequence). This CDR3 contains 15 residues. V lost 2 bases and J lost 4, with 13 bases in between. The CDR3 sequence: CASSLYPGASDTQYF. The CDR3 DNA is TGTGCCAGCAGCTTATACCCGGGGGCCTCAGATACGCAGTATTTT.

The V and J genes are TRBV7-8 and TRBJ1-1; the D is unclear. Germline V gene lookup returns CDR1 SGHVS and CDR2 FQNEAQ. The V and J ends lost 0 bases and 4 bases respectively, with 6 bases between them. CDR3 length equals 13 residues. The CDR3: CASSLAFGTEAFF. CDR3 nucleotide sequence: TGTGCCAGCAGCTTAGCCTTTGGCACTGAAGCTTTCTTT.

The rearrangement uses TRBV30 and TRBJ1-2; D uncertain. The CDR3 has 14 residues. The V and J ends lost 2 bases and 0 bases respectively, with 10 bases between them. The germline CDR1 and CDR2 sequences are GTSNPN and SVGIG (reference sequence). For the CDR3, the DNA is TGTGCCTGGAGTATGACAAGAGCTAACTATGGCTACACCTTC. Residues: CAWSMTRANYGYTF.

The chain is built from TRBV7-3 and TRBJ2-2; D is ambiguous. The CDR3 sequence is 14 residues long. Germline V gene data show CDR1 as SGHTA and CDR2 as FQGTGA. Trimming took 2 bases from V and 0 from J, leaving 4 bases between them. The CDR3 coding sequence is TGTGCCAGCAGCTTACTATCGAACACCGGGGAGCTGTTTTTT. This sequence encodes CASSLLSNTGELFF.

The rearrangement joins TRBV3-1 (or the pseudogene TRBV3-2) to TRBJ1-2; TRBD1 matches at 7 bases. V shed 4 bases and J 4 bases; nucleotides not matched to a gene: 9. Germline lookup yields CDR1 LGHDT and CDR2 YNNKEL (reference sequence). The CDR3 is 15 residues long. CDR3 DNA sequence: TGTGCCAGCAGCCGACGGGACAGTTCCTTCTATGGCTACACCTTC. The encoded protein is CASSRRDSSFYGYTF.

This clone was found once. The chain uses TRBV7-3 and TRBJ2-3; TRBD2 matches 8 bases. Germline V gives CDR1 SGHTA, CDR2 FQGTGA. CDR3 length: 15 amino acids. V dropped 2 bases and J dropped 0; count of bases not matched to a gene: 1. The CDR3 region has the DNA TGTGCCAGCAGCTTAGGACTAGCAAGCACAGATACGCAGTATTTT. Translated, it gives CASSLGLASTDTQYF.

The CDR3 is CSAREGPSQHF. The DNA for the CDR3 is TGCAGTGCTAGAGAAGGGCCCTCCCAGCATTTT. V usage is TRBV20-1 and J usage is TRBJ1-5, with D uncertain. The CDR3 extends over 11 amino acids. CDR1 is DFQATT and CDR2 is SNEGSKA in the germline V gene (reference sequence). V lost 0 bases and J lost 11, with 8 bases in between.

The J gene is TRBJ1-1, the V gene TRBV27; TRBD1 agrees at 9 bases. This CDR3 contains 15 residues. The V and J ends lost 4 bases and 1 base, in that order; junction bases with no gene match: 4. Germline V lookup: CDR1 MNHEY, CDR2 SMNVEV (reference sequence). CDR3 sequence reads: CASSWGQGANTEAFF. The CDR3 nucleotides are TGTGCCAGCAGTTGGGGACAGGGCGCGAACACTGAAGCTTTCTTT.

The chain carries TRBV4-1 and TRBJ2-7; unclear D gene. The CDR3 runs to 15 residues. Trimming removed 0 bases at V and 4 bases at J, with 13 bases between. The germline CDR1 and CDR2 sequences are MGHRA and YSYEKL. CDR3 nucleotide sequence: TGCGCCAGCAGCCAAGATCTGTCGCAGGTATACGAGCAGTACTTC. Protein product: CASSQDLSQVYEQYF.

This chain uses TRBV10-3 with TRBJ1-1; no reliable D call. V lost 3 bases, J lost 7 bases, and 12 bases lay in between. The CDR3 sequence is 13 residues long. Germline lookup yields CDR1 ENHRY and CDR2 SYGVKD. For the CDR3, the DNA is TGTGCCATCAGTGACAGACTACACATTGAAGCTTTCTTT. This codes for CAISDRLHIEAFF.